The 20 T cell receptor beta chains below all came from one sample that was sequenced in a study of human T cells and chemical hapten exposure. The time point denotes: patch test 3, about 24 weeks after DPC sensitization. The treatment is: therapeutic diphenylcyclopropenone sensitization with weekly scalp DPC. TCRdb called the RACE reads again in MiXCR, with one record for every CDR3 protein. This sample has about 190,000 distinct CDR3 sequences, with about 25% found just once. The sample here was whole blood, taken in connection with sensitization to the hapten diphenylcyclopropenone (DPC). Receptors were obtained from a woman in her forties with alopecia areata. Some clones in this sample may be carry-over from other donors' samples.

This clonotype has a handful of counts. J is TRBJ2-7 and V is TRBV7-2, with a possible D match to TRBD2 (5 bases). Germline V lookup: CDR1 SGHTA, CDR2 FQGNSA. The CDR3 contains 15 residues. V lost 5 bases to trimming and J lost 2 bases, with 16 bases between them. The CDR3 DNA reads TGTGCCAGCAGCCCCATAGCGTCCCAGACCTACGAGCAGTACTTC. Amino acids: CASSPIASQTYEQYF. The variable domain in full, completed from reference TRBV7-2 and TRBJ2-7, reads GAGVSQSPSNKVTEKGKDVELRCDPISGHTALYWYRQSLGQGLEFLIYFQGNSAPDKSGLPSDRFSAERTGGSVSTLTIQRTQQEDSAVYLCASSPIASQTYEQYFGPGTRLTVT.

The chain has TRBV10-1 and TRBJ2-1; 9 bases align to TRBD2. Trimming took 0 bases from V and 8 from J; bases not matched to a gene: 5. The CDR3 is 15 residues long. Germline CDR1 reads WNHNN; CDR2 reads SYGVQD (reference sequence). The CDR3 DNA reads TGCGCCAGCAGTGAGTCGCGACTAGCGGTCGATGAGCAGTTCTTC. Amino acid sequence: CASSESRLAVDEQFF.

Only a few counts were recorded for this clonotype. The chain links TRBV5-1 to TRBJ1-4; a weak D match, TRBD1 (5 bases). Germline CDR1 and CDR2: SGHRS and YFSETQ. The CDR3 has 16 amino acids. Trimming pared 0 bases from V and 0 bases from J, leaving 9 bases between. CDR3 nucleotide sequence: TGCGCCAGCAGCTTGGCCGGGACCGCAACTAATGAAAAACTGTTTTTT. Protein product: CASSLAGTATNEKLFF.

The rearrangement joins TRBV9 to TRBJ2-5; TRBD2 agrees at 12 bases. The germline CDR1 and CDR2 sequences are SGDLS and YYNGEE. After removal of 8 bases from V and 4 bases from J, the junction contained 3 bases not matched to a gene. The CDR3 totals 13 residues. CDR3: CASGGLAGETQYF. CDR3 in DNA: TGTGCCAGTGGGGGACTAGCGGGAGAGACCCAGTACTTC.

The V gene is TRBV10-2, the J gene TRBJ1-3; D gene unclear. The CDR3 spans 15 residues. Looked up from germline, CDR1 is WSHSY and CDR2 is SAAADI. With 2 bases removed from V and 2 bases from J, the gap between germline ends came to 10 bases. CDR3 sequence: CASSEGQVAGNTIYF. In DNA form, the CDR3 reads TGCGCCAGCAGTGAGGGGCAGGTCGCTGGAAACACCATATATTTT.

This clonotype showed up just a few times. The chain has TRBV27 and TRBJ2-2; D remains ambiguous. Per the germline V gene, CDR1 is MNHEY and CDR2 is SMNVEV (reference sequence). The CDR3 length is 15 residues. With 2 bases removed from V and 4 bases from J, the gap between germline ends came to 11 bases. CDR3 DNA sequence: TGTGCCAGCAGTTTACTCCCTCGGTCCACCGGGGAGCTGTTTTTT. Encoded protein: CASSLLPRSTGELFF.

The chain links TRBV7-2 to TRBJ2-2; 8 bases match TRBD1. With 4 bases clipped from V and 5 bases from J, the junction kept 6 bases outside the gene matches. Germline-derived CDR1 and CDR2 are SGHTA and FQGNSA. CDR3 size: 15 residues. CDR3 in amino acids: CASSSRTGMTGELFF. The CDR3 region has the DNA TGTGCCAGCAGCTCCCGGACAGGGATGACCGGGGAGCTGTTTTTT.

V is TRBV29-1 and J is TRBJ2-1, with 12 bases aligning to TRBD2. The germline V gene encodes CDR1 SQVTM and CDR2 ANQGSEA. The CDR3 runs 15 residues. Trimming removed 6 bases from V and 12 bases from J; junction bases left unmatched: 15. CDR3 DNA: TGCAGCGTCAGTTTCGGACTAGCGGGACGAGTTCGGCAGTTCTTC. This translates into CSVSFGLAGRVRQFF.

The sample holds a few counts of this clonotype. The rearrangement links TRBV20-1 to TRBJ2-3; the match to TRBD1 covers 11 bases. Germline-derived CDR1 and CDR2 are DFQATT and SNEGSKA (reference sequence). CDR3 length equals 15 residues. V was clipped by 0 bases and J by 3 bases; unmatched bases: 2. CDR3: CSAREDRGPTDTQYF. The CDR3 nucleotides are TGCAGTGCTAGAGAGGACAGGGGGCCGACAGATACGCAGTATTTT.

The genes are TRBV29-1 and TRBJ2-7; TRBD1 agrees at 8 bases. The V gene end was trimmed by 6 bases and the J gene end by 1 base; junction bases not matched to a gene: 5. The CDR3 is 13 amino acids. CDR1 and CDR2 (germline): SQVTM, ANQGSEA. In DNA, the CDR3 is TGCAGCGTCCTGACAGGGGATTCCTACGAGCAGTACTTC. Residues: CSVLTGDSYEQYF.

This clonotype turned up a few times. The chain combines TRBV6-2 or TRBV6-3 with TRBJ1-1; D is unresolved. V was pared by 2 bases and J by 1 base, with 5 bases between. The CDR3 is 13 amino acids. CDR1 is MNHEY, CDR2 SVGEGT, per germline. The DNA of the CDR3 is TGTGCCAGCAGTTACGACGGGAACACTGAAGCTTTCTTT. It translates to CASSYDGNTEAFF.

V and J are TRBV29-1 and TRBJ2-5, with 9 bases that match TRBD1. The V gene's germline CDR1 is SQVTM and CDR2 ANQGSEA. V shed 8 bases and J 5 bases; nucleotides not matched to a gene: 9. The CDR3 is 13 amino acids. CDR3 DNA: TGCAGCAGTCCCGGGACAGGGTGGGAGACCCAGTACTTC. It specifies CSSPGTGWETQYF.

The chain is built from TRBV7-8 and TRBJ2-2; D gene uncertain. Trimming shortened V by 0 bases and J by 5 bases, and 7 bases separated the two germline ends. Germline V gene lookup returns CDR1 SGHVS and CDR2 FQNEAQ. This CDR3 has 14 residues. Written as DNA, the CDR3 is TGTGCCAGCAGCTTAGCGTTGGGTACCGGGGAGCTGTTTTTT. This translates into CASSLALGTGELFF.

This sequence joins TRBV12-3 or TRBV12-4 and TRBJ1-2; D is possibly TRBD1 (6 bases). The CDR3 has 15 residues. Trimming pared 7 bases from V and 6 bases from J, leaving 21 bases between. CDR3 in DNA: TGTGCCAGCACCCCTAGGGGGAGGGTCACGGATGGCTACACCTTC. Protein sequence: CASTPRGRVTDGYTF.

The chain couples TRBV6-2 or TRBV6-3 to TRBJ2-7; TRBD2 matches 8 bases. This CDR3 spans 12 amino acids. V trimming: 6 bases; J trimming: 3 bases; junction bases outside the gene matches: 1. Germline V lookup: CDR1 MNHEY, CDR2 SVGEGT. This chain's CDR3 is CASRGLVYEQYF. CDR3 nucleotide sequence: TGTGCCAGCAGGGGACTAGTCTACGAGCAGTACTTC.

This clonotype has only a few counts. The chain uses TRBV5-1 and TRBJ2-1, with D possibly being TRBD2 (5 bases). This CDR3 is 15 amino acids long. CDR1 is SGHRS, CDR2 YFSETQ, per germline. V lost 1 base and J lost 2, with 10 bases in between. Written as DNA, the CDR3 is TGCGCCAGCAGCTTGACTAGTTCCCCCTACAATGAGCAGTTCTTC. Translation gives CASSLTSSPYNEQFF.

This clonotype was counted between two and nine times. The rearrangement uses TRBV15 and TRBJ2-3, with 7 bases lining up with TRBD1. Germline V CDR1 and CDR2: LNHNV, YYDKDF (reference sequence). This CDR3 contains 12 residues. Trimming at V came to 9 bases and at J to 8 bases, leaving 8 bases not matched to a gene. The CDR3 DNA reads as TGTGCCACATCGAGAGGGGGCGGTACGCAGTATTTT. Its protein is CATSRGGGTQYF.

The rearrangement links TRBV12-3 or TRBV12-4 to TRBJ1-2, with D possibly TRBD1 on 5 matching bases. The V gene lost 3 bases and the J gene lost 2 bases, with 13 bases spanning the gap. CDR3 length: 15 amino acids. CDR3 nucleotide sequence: TGTGCCAGCAGTTTCGGCGCAGGGCCCAACTATGGCTACACCTTC. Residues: CASSFGAGPNYGYTF.

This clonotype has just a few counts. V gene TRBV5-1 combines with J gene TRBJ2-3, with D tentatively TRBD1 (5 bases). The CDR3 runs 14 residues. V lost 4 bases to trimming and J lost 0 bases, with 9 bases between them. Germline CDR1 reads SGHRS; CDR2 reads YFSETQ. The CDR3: CASSGASSTDTQYF. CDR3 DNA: TGCGCCAGCAGCGGGGCTTCTAGCACAGATACGCAGTATTTT. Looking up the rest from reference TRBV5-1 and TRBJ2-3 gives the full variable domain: KAGVTQTPRYLIKTRGQQVTLSCSPISGHRSVSWYQQTPGQGLQFLFEYFSETQRNKGNFPGRFSGRQFSNSRSEMNVSTLELGDSALYLCASSGASSTDTQYFGPGTRLTVL.

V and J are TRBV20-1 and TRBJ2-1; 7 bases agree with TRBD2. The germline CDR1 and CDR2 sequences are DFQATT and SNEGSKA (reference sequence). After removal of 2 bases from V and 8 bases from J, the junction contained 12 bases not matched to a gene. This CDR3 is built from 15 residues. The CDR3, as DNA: TGCAGTGCTAGACCCCAAGGGACTATTCTCTATGAGCAGTTCTTC. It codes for CSARPQGTILYEQFF.